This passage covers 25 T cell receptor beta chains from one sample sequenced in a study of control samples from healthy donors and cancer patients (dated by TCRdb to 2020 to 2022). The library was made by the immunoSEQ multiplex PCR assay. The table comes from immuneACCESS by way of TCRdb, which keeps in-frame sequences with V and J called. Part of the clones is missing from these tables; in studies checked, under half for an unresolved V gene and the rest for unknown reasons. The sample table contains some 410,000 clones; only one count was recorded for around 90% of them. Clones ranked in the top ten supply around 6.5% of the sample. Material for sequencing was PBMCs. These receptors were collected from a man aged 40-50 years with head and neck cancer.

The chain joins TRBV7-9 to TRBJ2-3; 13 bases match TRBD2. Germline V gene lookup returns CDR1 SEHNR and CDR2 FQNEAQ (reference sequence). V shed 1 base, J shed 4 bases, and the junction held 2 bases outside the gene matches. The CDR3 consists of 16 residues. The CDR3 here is CASSLGGLAGADTQYF. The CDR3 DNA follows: TGTGCCAGCAGCTTAGGAGGACTAGCGGGAGCAGATACGCAGTATTTT.

The CDR3 protein is CATSAGLSSGRVSDTQYF. The CDR3 DNA reads as TGTGCCACCAGTGCGGGGTTGAGTAGCGGGAGAGTCTCAGATACGCAGTATTTT. The V gene is TRBV24-1, the J gene TRBJ2-3; 9 bases agree with TRBD2. The CDR3 sequence is 18 residues long. Germline V gene data show CDR1 as KGHDR and CDR2 as SFDVKD. V was clipped by 5 bases and J by 4 bases; unmatched bases: 15.

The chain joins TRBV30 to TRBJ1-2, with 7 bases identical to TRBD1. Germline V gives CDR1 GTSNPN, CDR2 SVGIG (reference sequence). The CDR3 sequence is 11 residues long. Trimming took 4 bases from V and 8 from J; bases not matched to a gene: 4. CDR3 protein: CAWTQGGGYTF. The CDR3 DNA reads TGTGCCTGGACACAAGGGGGCGGCTACACCTTC. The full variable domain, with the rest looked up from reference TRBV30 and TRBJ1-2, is SQTIHQWPATLVQPVGSPLSLECTVEGTSNPNLYWYRQAAGRGLQLLFYSVGIGQISSEVPQNLSASRPQDRQFILSSKKLLLSDSGFYLCAWTQGGGYTFGSGTRLTVV.

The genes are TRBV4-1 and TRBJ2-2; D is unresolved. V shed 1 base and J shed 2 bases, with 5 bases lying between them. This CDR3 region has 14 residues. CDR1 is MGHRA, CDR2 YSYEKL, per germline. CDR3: CASSQAGNTGELFF. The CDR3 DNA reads TGCGCCAGCAGCCAAGCTGGAAACACCGGGGAGCTGTTTTTT.

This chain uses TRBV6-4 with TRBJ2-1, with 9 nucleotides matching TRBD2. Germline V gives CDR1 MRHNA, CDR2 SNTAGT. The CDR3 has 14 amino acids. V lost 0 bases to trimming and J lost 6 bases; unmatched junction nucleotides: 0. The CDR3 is CASSDSAGGNEQFF. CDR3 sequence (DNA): TGTGCCAGCAGTGACTCAGCGGGGGGCAATGAGCAGTTCTTC.

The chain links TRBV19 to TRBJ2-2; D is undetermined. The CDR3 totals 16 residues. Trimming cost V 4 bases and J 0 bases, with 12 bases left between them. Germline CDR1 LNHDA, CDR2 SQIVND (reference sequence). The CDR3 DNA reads TGTGCCAGTAGTACTGGGCACCTCGCGAACACCGGGGAGCTGTTTTTT. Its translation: CASSTGHLANTGELFF.

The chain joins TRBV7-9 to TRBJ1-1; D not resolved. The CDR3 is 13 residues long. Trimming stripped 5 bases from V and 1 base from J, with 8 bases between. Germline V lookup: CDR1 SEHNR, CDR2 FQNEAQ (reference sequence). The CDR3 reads CASSTRQNTEAFF. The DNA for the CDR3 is TGTGCCAGCAGCACCCGACAGAACACTGAAGCTTTCTTT.

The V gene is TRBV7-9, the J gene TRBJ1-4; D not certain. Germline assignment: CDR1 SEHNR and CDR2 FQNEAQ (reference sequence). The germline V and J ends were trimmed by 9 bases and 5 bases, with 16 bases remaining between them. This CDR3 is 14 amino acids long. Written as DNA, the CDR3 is TGTGCCAGTAGAAGCGGGTCTGCAAATGAAAAACTGTTTTTT. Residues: CASRSGSANEKLFF.

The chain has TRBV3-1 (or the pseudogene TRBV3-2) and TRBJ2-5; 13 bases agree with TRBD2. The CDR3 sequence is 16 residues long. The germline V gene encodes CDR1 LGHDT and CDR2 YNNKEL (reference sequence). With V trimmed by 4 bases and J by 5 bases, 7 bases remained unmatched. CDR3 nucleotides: TGTGCCAGCAGCCTCGGACTAGCGGGAGTGGCCGAGACCCAGTACTTC. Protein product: CASSLGLAGVAETQYF.

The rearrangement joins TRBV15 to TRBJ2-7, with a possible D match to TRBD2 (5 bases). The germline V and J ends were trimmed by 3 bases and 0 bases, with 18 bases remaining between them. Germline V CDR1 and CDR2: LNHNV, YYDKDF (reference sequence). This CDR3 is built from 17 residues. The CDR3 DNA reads TGTGCCACCAGCAGCTCGGAACGAGACTACCTCTCCTACGAGCAGTACTTC. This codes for CATSSSERDYLSYEQYF.

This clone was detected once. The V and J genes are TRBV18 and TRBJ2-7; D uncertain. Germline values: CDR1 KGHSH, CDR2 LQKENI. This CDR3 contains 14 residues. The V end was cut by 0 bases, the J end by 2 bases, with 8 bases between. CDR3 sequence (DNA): TGTGCCAGCTCACCACCTCATTGGGCCTACGAGCAGTACTTC. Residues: CASSPPHWAYEQYF.

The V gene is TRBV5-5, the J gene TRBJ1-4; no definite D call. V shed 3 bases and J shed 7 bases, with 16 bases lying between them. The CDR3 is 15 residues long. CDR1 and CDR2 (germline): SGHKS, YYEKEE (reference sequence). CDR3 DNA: TGTGCCAGCAGCTGGCAGGACGTGAAGTCTGAAAAACTGTTTTTT. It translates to CASSWQDVKSEKLFF.

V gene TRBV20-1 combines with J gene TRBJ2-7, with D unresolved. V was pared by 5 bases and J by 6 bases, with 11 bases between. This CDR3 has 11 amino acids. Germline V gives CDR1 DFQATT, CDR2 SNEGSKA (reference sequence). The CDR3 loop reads CSALGWGEQYF. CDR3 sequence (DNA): TGCAGTGCTCTTGGCTGGGGCGAGCAGTACTTC.

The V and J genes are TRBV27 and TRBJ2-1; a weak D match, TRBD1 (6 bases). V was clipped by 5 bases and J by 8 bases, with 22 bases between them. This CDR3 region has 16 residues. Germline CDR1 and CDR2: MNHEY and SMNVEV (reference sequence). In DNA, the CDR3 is TGTGCCAGCAGTCCGGACCCCCAAAAAAGGGGGTATGAGCAGTTCTTC. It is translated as CASSPDPQKRGYEQFF.

The DNA for the CDR3 is TGTGCCAGCAGTGGGGGACGCCATCAGCCCCAGCATTTT. Encoded protein: CASSGGRHQPQHF. The V call is TRBV25-1, the J call TRBJ1-5; D possibly corresponds to TRBD1 (5 bases). CDR3 length: 13 amino acids. The germline gives CDR1 MGHDK, CDR2 SYGVNS. V was trimmed by 4 bases and J by 5 bases, leaving 9 bases between them.

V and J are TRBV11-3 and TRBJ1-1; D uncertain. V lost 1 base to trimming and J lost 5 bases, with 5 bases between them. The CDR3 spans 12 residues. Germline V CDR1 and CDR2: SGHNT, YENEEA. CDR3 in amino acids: CASSLGQTEAFF. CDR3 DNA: TGTGCCAGCAGCTTAGGGCAGACTGAAGCTTTCTTT. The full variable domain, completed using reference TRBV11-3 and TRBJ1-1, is EAGVVQSPRYKIIEKKQPVAFWCNPISGHNTLYWYLQNLGQGPELLIRYENEEAVDDSQLPKDRFSAERLKGVDSTLKIQPAELGDSAVYLCASSLGQTEAFFGQGTRLTVV.

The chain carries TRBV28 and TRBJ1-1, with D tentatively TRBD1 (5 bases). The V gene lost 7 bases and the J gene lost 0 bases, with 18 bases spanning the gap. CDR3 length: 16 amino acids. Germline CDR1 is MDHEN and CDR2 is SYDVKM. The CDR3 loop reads CASTRRGGGMNTEAFF. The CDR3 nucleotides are TGTGCCAGCACTCGACGTGGCGGGGGTATGAACACTGAAGCTTTCTTT.

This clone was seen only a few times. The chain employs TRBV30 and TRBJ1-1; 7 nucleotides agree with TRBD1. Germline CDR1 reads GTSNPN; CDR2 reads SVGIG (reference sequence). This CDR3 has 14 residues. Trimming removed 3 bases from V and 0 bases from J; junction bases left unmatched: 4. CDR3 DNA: TGTGCCTGGAGACATACAGGGGTGAACACTGAAGCTTTCTTT. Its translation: CAWRHTGVNTEAFF.

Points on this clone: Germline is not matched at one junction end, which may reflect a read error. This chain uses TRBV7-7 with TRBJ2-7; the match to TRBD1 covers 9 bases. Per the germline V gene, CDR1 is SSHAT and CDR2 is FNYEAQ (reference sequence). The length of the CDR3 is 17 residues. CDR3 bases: TGTGCTAGCAGCGCAGGGACAGGGATCTCCCCTTTCTACGAGCAGTACTTC. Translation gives CASSAGTGISPFYEQYF.

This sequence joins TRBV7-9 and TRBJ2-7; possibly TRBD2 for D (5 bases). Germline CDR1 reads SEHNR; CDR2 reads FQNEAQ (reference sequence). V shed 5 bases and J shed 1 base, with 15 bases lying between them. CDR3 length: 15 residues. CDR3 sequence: CASSRRTSESYEQYF. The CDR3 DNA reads TGTGCCAGCAGCCGCCGGACTTCCGAGTCCTACGAGCAGTACTTC.

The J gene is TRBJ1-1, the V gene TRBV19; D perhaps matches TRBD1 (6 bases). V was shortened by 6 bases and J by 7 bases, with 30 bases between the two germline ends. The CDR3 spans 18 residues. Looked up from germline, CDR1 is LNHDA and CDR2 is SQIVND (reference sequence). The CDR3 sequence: CASRTTGLGQPAWGEAFF. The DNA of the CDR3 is TGTGCCAGTAGGACCACCGGACTCGGACAGCCCGCCTGGGGTGAAGCTTTCTTT.

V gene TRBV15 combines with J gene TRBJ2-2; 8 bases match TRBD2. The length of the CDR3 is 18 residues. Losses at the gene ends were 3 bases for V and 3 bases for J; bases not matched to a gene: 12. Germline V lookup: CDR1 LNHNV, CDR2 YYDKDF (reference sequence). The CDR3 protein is CATSSGLASGLDTGELFF. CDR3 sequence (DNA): TGTGCCACCAGCAGTGGACTGGCTAGCGGGTTGGACACCGGGGAGCTGTTTTTT.

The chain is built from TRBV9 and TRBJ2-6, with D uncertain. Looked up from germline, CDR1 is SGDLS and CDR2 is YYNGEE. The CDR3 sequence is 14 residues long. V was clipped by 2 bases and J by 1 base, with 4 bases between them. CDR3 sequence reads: CASSVKSGANVLTF. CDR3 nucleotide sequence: TGTGCCAGCAGCGTTAAGTCTGGGGCCAACGTCCTGACTTTC.

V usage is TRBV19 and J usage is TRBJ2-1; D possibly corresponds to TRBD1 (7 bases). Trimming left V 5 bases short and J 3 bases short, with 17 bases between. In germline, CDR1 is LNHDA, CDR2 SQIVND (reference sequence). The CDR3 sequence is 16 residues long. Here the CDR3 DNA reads TGTGCCAGTAGTCTCCGTGGAGGGGGCCTCTACAATGAGCAGTTCTTC. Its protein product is CASSLRGGGLYNEQFF.

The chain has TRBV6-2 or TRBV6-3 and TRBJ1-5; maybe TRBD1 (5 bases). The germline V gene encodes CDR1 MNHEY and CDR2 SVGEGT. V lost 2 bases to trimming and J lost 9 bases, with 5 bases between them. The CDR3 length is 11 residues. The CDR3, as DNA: TGTGCCAGCAGTTACGGGGGGCCCCAGCATTTT. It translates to CASSYGGPQHF.